This is a list of T cell receptor beta chains from one sample in a study of blood T cell repertoires in COVID-19. The data were produced by immunoSEQ multiplex PCR, yet TCRdb's version contains in-frame clones alone and is incomplete. This sample has about 83,000 clones, with approximately 81% found just once. Sequenced: peripheral blood. Source of these receptors: a woman older than 75 with acute or convalescent COVID-19. Each CDR3 is given with its conserved first and last residue.

v_call,j_call,cdr3_aa
TRBV29-1,TRBJ2-1,CSVGTGGVDEQFF
TRBV19,TRBJ1-2,CASSGDRGLRYGYTF
TRBV13,TRBJ2-3,CASSIRLAGYTDTQYF
TRBV29-1,TRBJ2-6,CSVADVRDSQSYGANVLTF
TRBV19,TRBJ2-7,CASSIVAGGYEQYF
TRBV18,TRBJ1-2,CASSPGDGYGYTF
TRBV28,TRBJ1-6,CASSTSTGYNSPLHF
TRBV20-1,TRBJ2-3,CSASFGLSTDTQYF
TRBV6-5,TRBJ1-2,CASSSRGRYGYTF
TRBV10-3,TRBJ2-2,CATNRDRRSGELFF
TRBV7-3,TRBJ2-3,CASSLTGTSGGSTDTQYF
TRBV6-6,TRBJ1-1,CASSYPGQNNTEAFF
TRBV28,TRBJ2-5,CASSLRRGGRETQYF
TRBV18,TRBJ1-3,CASSPSHGILTTGNTIYF
TRBV3-1/TRBV3-2,TRBJ1-1,CASSRGEGNTEAFF
TRBV19,TRBJ1-2,CASSMVQDDGYTF
TRBV19,TRBJ2-7,CASSLGRTYEQYF
TRBV18,TRBJ1-2,CASSPPAAGAYGYTF
TRBV7-6,TRBJ2-2,CASSLTALNTGELFF
TRBV30,TRBJ2-5,CAWSVQGARGTETQYF
TRBV7-8,TRBJ2-4,CASSFGQGTATTLAKNIQYF
TRBV6-6,TRBJ2-4,CASSLSAGPKNIQYF
TRBV6-5,TRBJ2-7,CASRRGEVYEQYF
TRBV2,TRBJ2-7,CASSGQGSSYEQYF
TRBV23-1,TRBJ2-5,CASSQFKERQGAKEGQYF
TRBV3-1/TRBV3-2,TRBJ1-2,CASSPLWGGSVYGYTF
TRBV5-4,TRBJ2-7,CASAVSAADYEQYF
TRBV5-4,TRBJ1-4,CASSPRTEANEKLFF
TRBV19,TRBJ1-6,CASRDGEFNSPLHF
TRBV14,TRBJ1-6,CASSPRTASPLHF
TRBV6-5,TRBJ1-2,CASSYRDSGYYGYTF
TRBV10-3,TRBJ1-2,CAISEPQDRALYGYTF
TRBV7-2,TRBJ2-7,CASSNGQGPYEQYF
TRBV5-1,TRBJ1-3,CASSLTPDRASGNTIYF
TRBV5-1,TRBJ1-1,CASSLGQGAHGEAFF
TRBV12-3/TRBV12-4,TRBJ1-6,CATRGASNSPLHF
TRBV4-3,TRBJ1-1,CASSRDRIMNTEAFF
TRBV5-1,TRBJ1-1,CASSLQTRDRVPNTEAFF
TRBV5-4,TRBJ2-6,CASSPSGTGTNVLTF
TRBV7-6,TRBJ2-3,CASSLRGGVTQYF
TRBV19,TRBJ1-1,CASTMTGNTEAFF
TRBV6-2/TRBV6-3,TRBJ1-1,CASSSGQTNTEAFF
TRBV20-1,TRBJ2-7,CSAAPGVEQYF
TRBV25-1,TRBJ2-6,CASLGARSSGANVLTF